This T cell receptor beta chain is from a study of OX40 agonist ivuxolimab in advanced cancers. Study summary: At 65% to 85% male, the cohort had a mean age of 60 years, ranging from 23 to 79.

This table comes from immunoSEQ multiplex PCR, and its TCRdb copy is limited to in-frame clones, with some not included. The sample has under 20,000 clones; 86% are singletons. The CDR3 runs to 15 residues. Germline V gene data show CDR1 as KGHSH and CDR2 as LQKENI. Germline trimming cut 1 base from V and 4 bases from J; bases unmatched to any gene: 7. Findings and limits, study-wide: Partial responders treated at 0.1-3.0 mg/kg exhibited clonal expansion among the lowest measured. Low normalized T-cell clonal expansion was additionally recorded for some nonresponders.

As to this clone: Its cognate antigen is unknown.

This material consisted of CD4+ or CD8+ T cells sorted from blood, taken in a trial of the OX40 agonist ivuxolimab. The V gene is TRBV18, the J gene TRBJ2-7; 7 bases are a match to TRBD1. This sequence originates from an adult with an advanced solid tumor such as melanoma, head and neck, liver or kidney cancer. The CDR3 is CASSPRQGVRYEQYF. Written as DNA, the CDR3 is TGTGCCAGCTCACCACGTCAGGGGGTCAGGTACGAGCAGTACTTC.